This T cell receptor beta chain was obtained from a study of blood T cells in healthy people across ages. Aged roughly 6 to 100, donors were systemically healthy Caucasians from Russia. Using a J-beta primer mix together with a sample-barcoded 5' primer, a second PCR was run for about 6 to 12 cycles. Each CDR3 protein gets one entry after TCRdb re-called the 5' RACE reads with MiXCR. Among roughly 800,000 distinct CDR3 sequences listed, roughly 60% were seen once. This sequence was found in a man younger than 45 in good health. Sequencing input: blood.

CDR3 sequence: CASSARLAGGSDTQYF. CDR3 DNA sequence: TGTGCCAGCAGCGCGAGACTAGCGGGAGGATCAGATACGCAGTATTTT. The rearrangement links TRBV7-2 to TRBJ2-3; 13 bases are shared with TRBD2. With 5 bases clipped from V and 4 bases from J, the junction kept 6 bases outside the gene matches. The CDR3 is 16 residues long. Per germline, CDR1 SGHTA and CDR2 FQGNSA.